The subject of this entry is one TCR beta chain. The specificity of this receptor is unknown. No base quality information exists; no much larger clone differs at one position. From the cysteine up to the phenylalanine, the CDR3 has a length of 15 residues. Only CDR3 DNA is held: 45 bases, read in frame from base 1. The V end loses 1 base and the J end loses 2 bases, and a stretch of 11 bases separates them. According to the germline V gene, CDR1 reads MNHEY and CDR2 reads SVGAGI. This record belongs to a study of T cells in localized non-small cell lung cancer (dated by TCRdb to 2019 to 2021). In the study overall: T cell repertoires of 200 to 250 early-stage NSCLC patients were analyzed, with tumors being compared against uninvolved tumor-adjacent lungs. All 230 or so NSCLC patients in the cohort were treatment-naive and had localized lung tumors that were resected. Of the NSCLC patients, approximately 130 were male and about 97 were female, and the mean age was about 69 years. Study-level results and caveats: Higher blood T cell density associated with longer overall survival, while higher adjacent-lung clonality associated with shorter survival. Uninvolved tumor-adjacent lung showed the highest T cell clonality, higher than tumor, which suggests more focused antigenic responses in the uninvolved tumor-adjacent lung. Multi-region tumor sequencing was not performed, so intratumor heterogeneity could not be excluded. Because of the exploratory design, TCR variables were selected using unadjusted p-values without false-discovery rate correction. A median of approximately 57 of the top 100 tumor clones were detected in paired uninvolved adjacent lung, and under 30 of these tumor clones were also found among the top 100 clones of the paired uninvolved adjacent lung.

TCR beta CDR3 regions were sequenced from DNA using the immunoSEQ Assay. As for the original processing: T cell density was computed as TCR beta template counts normalized to usable DNA estimated by amplifying housekeeping genes. The preseqR package was used to estimate richness by extrapolating to 400,000 templates for PBMC samples and to 120,000 templates for tissue samples. Clonality was defined by subtracting Pielou's evenness from one. Differential abundance testing on productive amino-acid clonotypes, with a minimum total count of 5 and an alpha of 0.1, was used to identify tissue-enriched TCRs. The Jaccard Index and the Morisita Overlap Index were used to measure how much the repertoires overlapped between compartments. GLIPH clustered TCR beta CDR3s with public tetramer-defined viral CDR3s; viral motifs required at least three viral sequences plus V-gene enrichment. Sourced from immuneACCESS, this table was stored by TCRdb with only in-frame sequences that have V and J called. A share of the clones is absent; for the studies checked, an unresolved V gene accounts for under half, and the remainder has no known explanation. D and trimming come from the DNA, and the V and J calls and clone size come from that table. The sample yields fewer than 30,000 clones; roughly 88% were counted once. About 1% of the sample goes to the ten largest clones.

At diagnosis, peripheral blood, uninvolved tumor-adjacent lung and tumor were collected and were preserved as a mix of fresh-frozen and FFPE material. For TCR repertoire profiling, the blood samples were analyzed as peripheral blood mononuclear cells. The receptor chain draws on TRBV6-5 and TRBJ1-2; a weak D assignment points to TRBD1 (6 bases agree). The clonotype originates from a woman between 40 and 69 years old with stage I lung adenocarcinoma. This specimen consisted of peripheral blood, obtained before any cancer treatment. This receptor carries the CDR3 CASSYYRRGNYGYTF. The DNA sequence reads TGTGCCAGCAGTTACTACCGCAGGGGAAACTATGGCTACACCTTC.